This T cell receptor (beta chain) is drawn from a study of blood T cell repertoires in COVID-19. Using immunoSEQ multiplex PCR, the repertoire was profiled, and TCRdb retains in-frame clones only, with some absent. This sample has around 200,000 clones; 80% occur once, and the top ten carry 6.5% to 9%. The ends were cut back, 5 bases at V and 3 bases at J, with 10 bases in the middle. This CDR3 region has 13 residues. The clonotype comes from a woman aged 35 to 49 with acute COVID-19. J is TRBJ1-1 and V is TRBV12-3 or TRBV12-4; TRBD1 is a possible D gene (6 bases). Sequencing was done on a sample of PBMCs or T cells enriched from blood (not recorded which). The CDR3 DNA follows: TGTGCCAGCAGTGCAGGGGTGTACACTGAAGCTTTCTTT. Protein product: CASSAGVYTEAFF.